The rows below give T cell receptor beta chains drawn from one sample of a study of cytotoxic CD8 clonotypes in ibrutinib-treated CLL. Profiling relied on immunoSEQ multiplex PCR, and the TCRdb table lists in-frame clones only, not all of them. The data show some 200,000 clones, about two thirds seen once. The sequencing here drew on PBMCs, taken after 24 months of ibrutinib treatment. The receptors shown here come from a human donor with chronic lymphocytic leukemia. CDR3s include the opening cysteine and the closing phenylalanine or tryptophan. The D gene is left open where the match is weak. Clone size appears in some rows only: once, few, many, or a class for an expanded clone.

D: .; size: .; J: TRBJ2-1; V: TRBV28; CDR3: CASSEQGFGQFF; DNA: TGTGCCAGCAGTGAACAAGGGTTTGGGCAGTTCTTC
D: .; size: .; J: TRBJ1-2; V: TRBV2; CDR3: CTSREGWTNYGYTF; DNA: TGTACCAGCAGAGAGGGCTGGACTAACTATGGCTACACCTTC
D: .; size: .; J: TRBJ1-1; V: TRBV19; CDR3: CASSTNEKGTGTEAFF; DNA: TGTGCCAGTAGTACCAATGAGAAGGGTACGGGCACTGAAGCTTTCTTT
D: .; size: once; J: TRBJ2-7; V: TRBV27; CDR3: CASSVAGTAVYEQYF; DNA: TGTGCCAGCAGTGTGGCCGGGACGGCGGTCTACGAGCAGTACTTC
D: .; size: .; J: TRBJ1-1; V: TRBV30; CDR3: CAWSVRTVTNTEAFF; DNA: TGTGCCTGGAGTGTCAGGACAGTGACTAACACTGAAGCTTTCTTT
D: .; size: .; J: TRBJ1-3; V: TRBV6-1; CDR3: CASSPYSGNTIYF; DNA: TGTGCCAGCAGTCCCTACTCTGGAAACACCATATATTTT
D: TRBD1; size: .; J: TRBJ1-6; V: TRBV18; CDR3: CASSPTGGANSPLHF; DNA: TGTGCCAGCTCACCGACAGGGGGCGCGAATTCACCCCTCCACTTT
D: TRBD2; size: .; J: TRBJ2-3; V: TRBV29-1; CDR3: CSVSIRTSGRASDTQYF; DNA: TGCAGCGTTTCTATTAGGACTAGCGGGAGGGCGAGCGATACGCAGTATTTT
D: TRBD1; size: .; J: TRBJ1-1; V: TRBV18; CDR3: CASSPLRDRSTEAFF; DNA: TGTGCCAGCTCACCACTCAGGGACAGGAGCACTGAAGCTTTCTTT
D: TRBD2; size: .; J: TRBJ2-2; V: TRBV29-1; CDR3: CSVLTSGSWTGELFF; DNA: TGCAGCGTGCTGACTAGCGGGAGTTGGACCGGGGAGCTGTTTTTT
D: .; size: .; J: TRBJ2-5; V: TRBV11-1; CDR3: CASSLGRDGVTQYF; DNA: TGTGCCAGCAGCTTAGGCAGGGACGGGGTGACCCAGTACTTC
D: TRBD2; size: few; J: TRBJ2-3; V: TRBV7-7; CDR3: CASSLGLAGTDTQYF; DNA: TGTGCCAGCAGCTTAGGACTAGCGGGCACAGATACGCAGTATTTT
D: .; size: .; J: TRBJ2-7; V: TRBV15; CDR3: CATSRDGQSVKEQYF; DNA: TGTGCCACCAGCAGAGATGGACAGTCGGTGAAGGAGCAGTACTTC
D: .; size: .; J: TRBJ2-1; V: TRBV19; CDR3: CASSSSGQRANEQFF; DNA: TGTGCCAGTAGCAGCTCCGGCCAAAGGGCCAATGAGCAGTTCTTC
D: .; size: .; J: TRBJ2-5; V: TRBV18; CDR3: CASSPPGQNGETQYF; DNA: TGTGCCAGCTCACCGCCGGGACAAAACGGAGAGACCCAGTACTTC
D: .; size: .; J: TRBJ1-2; V: TRBV7-9; CDR3: CASSLGDILANYGYTF; DNA: TGTGCCAGCAGCTTAGGGGACATCTTAGCTAACTATGGCTACACCTTC
D: TRBD2; size: once; J: TRBJ2-3; V: TRBV25-1; CDR3: CASKGDYTDTQYF; DNA: TGTGCCAGCAAAGGGGACTACACAGATACGCAGTATTTT
D: .; size: .; J: TRBJ2-3; V: TRBV4-3; CDR3: CASSQDSRQGWDTQYF; DNA: TGCGCCAGCAGCCAAGATAGCCGGCAGGGGTGGGATACGCAGTATTTT
D: .; size: few; J: TRBJ2-2; V: TRBV27; CDR3: CASSPQGNTGELFF; DNA: TGTGCCAGCAGTCCACAGGGGAACACCGGGGAGCTGTTTTTT
D: .; size: .; J: TRBJ2-1; V: TRBV15; CDR3: CATSGGWGYSYNEQFF; DNA: TGTGCCACCAGCGGGGGTTGGGGATATTCCTACAATGAGCAGTTCTTC
D: TRBD2; size: few; J: TRBJ2-1; V: TRBV5-1; CDR3: CASSPLLAGGHGEQFF; DNA: TGCGCCAGCAGCCCCCTACTAGCGGGAGGGCATGGTGAGCAGTTCTTC
D: .; size: .; J: TRBJ2-5; V: TRBV2; CDR3: CASSRDTIQETQYF; DNA: TGTGCCAGCAGCCGGGACACAATTCAAGAGACCCAGTACTTC
D: TRBD2; size: .; J: TRBJ2-7; V: TRBV7-2; CDR3: CASSLSSGPYEQYF; DNA: TGTGCCAGCAGCTTATCTAGCGGGCCCTACGAGCAGTACTTC
D: .; size: .; J: TRBJ2-1; V: TRBV9; CDR3: CASSVSFAQGSNEQFF; DNA: TGTGCCAGCAGCGTATCTTTTGCACAAGGGAGCAATGAGCAGTTCTTC
D: .; size: .; J: TRBJ2-6; V: TRBV7-9; CDR3: CASSLGTVSGANVLTF; DNA: TGTGCCAGCAGCTTAGGGACAGTCTCTGGGGCCAACGTCCTGACTTTC
D: .; size: .; J: TRBJ1-5; V: TRBV19; CDR3: CASSIVGFSGNQPQHF; DNA: TGTGCCAGTAGTATTGTTGGGTTTTCGGGCAATCAGCCCCAGCATTTT
D: TRBD2; size: .; J: TRBJ2-3; V: TRBV4-2; CDR3: CASSTTSSADTQYF; DNA: TGTGCCAGCAGCACGACTAGCTCTGCAGATACGCAGTATTTT
D: .; size: .; J: TRBJ2-7; V: TRBV10-1; CDR3: CASSESSGPYEQYF; DNA: TGCGCCAGCAGTGAGTCTTCGGGCCCCTACGAGCAGTACTTC
D: .; size: .; J: TRBJ2-1; V: TRBV4-2; CDR3: CASSRGTENEQFF; DNA: TGTGCCAGCAGCAGAGGGACGGAGAATGAGCAGTTCTTC
D: .; size: .; J: TRBJ1-1; V: TRBV27; CDR3: CASAGSGYMNTEAFF; DNA: TGTGCCAGCGCCGGTTCAGGTTACATGAACACTGAAGCTTTCTTT
D: .; size: .; J: TRBJ1-1; V: TRBV30; CDR3: CAWSVPPRQTNEAFF; DNA: TGTGCCTGGAGTGTTCCGCCCCGACAGACCAACGAAGCTTTCTTT
D: .; size: .; J: TRBJ2-7; V: TRBV19; CDR3: CASSIGEPPFEQYF; DNA: TGTGCCAGTAGTATCGGCGAACCGCCTTTCGAGCAGTACTTC
D: .; size: .; J: TRBJ2-7; V: TRBV27; CDR3: CASSPLGPGPKLEQYF; DNA: TGTGCCAGCAGTCCCTTAGGTCCAGGACCTAAGCTCGAGCAGTACTTC
D: TRBD1; size: .; J: TRBJ1-1; V: TRBV18; CDR3: CASSPRGQGFTEAFF; DNA: TGTGCCAGCTCACCACGGGGACAGGGGTTCACTGAAGCTTTCTTT
D: .; size: .; J: TRBJ2-5; V: TRBV6-5; CDR3: CASSYSRGQETQYF; DNA: TGTGCCAGCAGTTACTCGAGGGGGCAAGAGACCCAGTACTTC
D: .; size: few; J: TRBJ2-1; V: TRBV18; CDR3: CASSPYNEQFF; DNA: TGTGCCAGCTCACCGTACAATGAGCAGTTCTTC
D: .; size: few; J: TRBJ1-1; V: TRBV19; CDR3: CASARQKDTEAFF; DNA: TGTGCCAGTGCGCGGCAAAAGGACACTGAAGCTTTCTTT
D: TRBD1; size: .; J: TRBJ2-2; V: TRBV29-1; CDR3: CSARKLDRATGELFF; DNA: TGCAGCGCCCGAAAGTTGGACAGGGCGACCGGGGAGCTGTTTTTT
D: .; size: .; J: TRBJ2-3; V: TRBV18; CDR3: CASSPRTSYTDTQYF; DNA: TGTGCCAGCTCACCACGAACTAGCTACACAGATACGCAGTATTTT
D: .; size: .; J: TRBJ1-1; V: TRBV5-6; CDR3: CASSPMSHTNMNTEAFF; DNA: TGTGCCAGCAGCCCCATGAGTCACACAAATATGAACACTGAAGCTTTCTTT
D: TRBD2; size: .; J: TRBJ2-3; V: TRBV5-1; CDR3: CASSRGTSGRVTTDTQYF; DNA: TGCGCCAGCAGCAGAGGGACTAGCGGGAGGGTTACCACAGATACGCAGTATTTT
D: TRBD1; size: .; J: TRBJ2-7; V: TRBV18; CDR3: CASSPGQGGLREQYF; DNA: TGTGCCAGCTCACCAGGACAGGGCGGTTTAAGGGAGCAGTACTTC
D: .; size: .; J: TRBJ1-2; V: TRBV4-3; CDR3: CASSLEEGGYTF; DNA: TGCGCCAGCAGCCTCGAAGAGGGCGGCTACACCTTC